The 30 T cell receptor beta chains presented below share a single source sample, sequenced in a study of tumor-infiltrating lymphocytes in oesophageal squamous cell carcinoma. TCRdb analysed the PCR reads with MiXCR anew, one entry per CDR3 protein. The table records under 20,000 distinct CDR3 sequences, 35% to 45% of them present only once. The specimen sequenced was esophageal tumor tissue. These receptors originate from a male donor with esophageal squamous cell carcinoma.

The chain recombines TRBV6-2 or TRBV6-3 with TRBJ2-5; a weak D match, TRBD1 (6 bases). CDR1 is MNHEY, CDR2 SVGEGT, per germline. Between the trimmed V and J ends, which lost 4 bases and 2 bases, there was a span of 8 bases. The CDR3 loop spans 13 amino acids. In DNA form, the CDR3 reads TGTGCCAGCAGTTGGACAGAACAAGAGACCCAGTACTTC. Translation gives CASSWTEQETQYF.

Many counts were recorded for this clonotype. This sequence joins TRBV5-6 and TRBJ2-5; D is uncertain. The closer fit of TRBJ2-7 to the DNA end suggests the J call may be wrong. CDR1 and CDR2 (germline): SGHDT, YYEEEE. The CDR3 has 11 amino acids. The CDR3 loop reads CASSMESEQYF. In DNA, the CDR3 is TGTGCCAGCAGCATGGAATCCGAGCAGTACTTC.

This clonotype was seen a handful of times. The chain employs TRBV14 and TRBJ1-3, with D unclear. The CDR3 is 15 residues long. The germline gives CDR1 SGHDN, CDR2 FVKESK. Trimming removed 1 base from V and 0 bases from J, with 7 bases in between. CDR3 loop: CASSQGLVSGNTIYF. The CDR3 nucleotides are TGTGCCAGCAGCCAAGGTCTGGTCTCTGGAAACACCATATATTTT.

The rearrangement links TRBV7-3 to TRBJ2-3; D not certain. V shed 4 bases and J shed 4 bases, with 6 bases lying between them. The V gene's germline CDR1 is SGHTA and CDR2 FQGTGA. CDR3 length equals 12 residues. The CDR3 loop reads CASSSASDTQYF. The DNA of the CDR3 is TGTGCCAGCAGCTCAGCATCAGATACGCAGTATTTT.

This clonotype was observed at least ten times. This sequence joins TRBV19 and TRBJ1-1; TRBD1 agrees at 7 bases. The CDR3 is 14 residues long. Germline-derived CDR1 and CDR2 are LNHDA and SQIVND (reference sequence). J gave up 3 bases and V 4 bases, and 5 bases lay outside the gene matches. CDR3: CASSRTGLDTEAFF. CDR3 bases: TGTGCCAGTAGTAGGACAGGACTTGACACTGAAGCTTTCTTT.

The J gene is TRBJ2-3, the V gene TRBV20-1; TRBD1 is a possible D gene (6 bases). Germline values: CDR1 DFQATT, CDR2 SNEGSKA (reference sequence). The length of the CDR3 is 14 residues. Trimming left V 1 base short and J 5 bases short, with 13 bases between. This chain's CDR3 is CSARVQGEGDTQYF. DNA of the CDR3: TGCAGTGCTAGAGTACAGGGAGAAGGAGATACGCAGTATTTT.

This rearrangement joins TRBV6-6 to TRBJ1-2; a weak D match, TRBD1 (6 bases). This CDR3 contains 15 residues. V lost 5 bases, J lost 3 bases, and 16 bases lay in between. Germline lookup yields CDR1 MNHNY and CDR2 SVGAGI (reference sequence). This CDR3 is CASSAPRGLDYGYTF. DNA for the CDR3: TGTGCCAGCAGTGCGCCCAGGGGTCTCGACTATGGCTACACCTTC.

V and J are TRBV27 and TRBJ1-2, with 9 bases lining up with TRBD2. The J call may be wrong; the DNA end is better matched by TRBJ2-7. Germline values: CDR1 MNHEY, CDR2 SMNVEV (reference sequence). The CDR3 spans 14 residues. The CDR3 loop reads CASSEERGAYEQYF. The CDR3 DNA follows: TGTGCCAGCAGCGAAGAGCGGGGGGCCTACGAGCAGTACTTC.

Worth noting for this clonotype: The conserved final phenylalanine or tryptophan is absent from the CDR3, which likely points to a read error. It is unclear where the CDR3 begins or ends on the DNA, so no DNA is shown, and the CDR3 is as TCRdb lists it. The rearrangement uses TRBV7-2 and TRBJ2-7; the table's TRBD2 call for D was not verified on the DNA. Both ends counted, the CDR3 spans 16 residues. Looked up from germline, CDR1 is SGHTA and CDR2 is FQGNSA. This CDR3 reads CASSSSGRGNEQFFGA.

This clonotype is termed medium-sized. The rearrangement links TRBV12-3 or TRBV12-4 to TRBJ2-7, with D unclear. Trimming stripped 4 bases from V and 3 bases from J, with 4 bases between. The length of the CDR3 is 11 residues. CDR3 sequence reads: CASSSYYEQYF. For the CDR3, the DNA is TGTGCCAGCAGTTCCTACTACGAGCAGTACTTC.

This clonotype was seen ten or more times. This chain uses TRBV10-2 with TRBJ2-1; D possibly corresponds to TRBD2 (5 bases). The CDR3 extends over 10 amino acids. Germline loops: CDR1 WSHSY, CDR2 SAAADI. The V end lost 10 bases, the J end lost 6 bases, and 7 bases lay between the germline ends. The CDR3 spells CATRGNEQFF. CDR3 nucleotide sequence: TGCGCCACCCGGGGCAATGAGCAGTTCTTC.

V gene TRBV7-9 combines with J gene TRBJ2-1; D not certain. From germline, CDR1 is SEHNR and CDR2 FQNEAQ (reference sequence). The CDR3 consists of 15 residues. V was clipped by 4 bases and J by 3 bases, with 13 bases between them. In nucleotides, the CDR3 is TGTGCCAGCAGCTCCCCCGCGCGGAGCTACAATGAGCAGTTCTTC. The encoded protein is CASSSPARSYNEQFF.

This clonotype has at least ten counts. With a much larger clone just one base away, this may be a read error. The chain has TRBV11-3 and TRBJ2-5; no reliable D call. The CDR3 runs 18 residues. Trimming cost V 0 bases and J 11 bases, with 28 bases left between them. The germline V gene encodes CDR1 SGHNT and CDR2 YENEEA. CDR3 nucleotide sequence: TGTGCCAGCAGCTTAGAAAATTATGGTGGCGCCTCCAGGAATGAGCAGTACTTC. Residues: CASSLENYGGASRNEQYF.

V is TRBV29-1 and J is TRBJ2-7, with a possible D match to TRBD2 (6 bases). Trimming took 8 bases from V and 6 from J, leaving 17 bases between them. The CDR3 totals 12 residues. Germline values: CDR1 SQVTM, CDR2 ANQGSEA. CDR3 sequence reads: CSFLTRRGEQYF. As DNA, the CDR3 is TGCAGCTTCCTGACTAGAAGGGGCGAGCAGTACTTC.

With regard to this clonotype: This may be a read error, as it is one base from a much larger clone. The V and J genes are TRBV18 and TRBJ2-7, with 7 bases lining up with TRBD1. The J call is uncertain, as TRBJ2-1 better fits the DNA end. Germline V lookup: CDR1 KGHSH, CDR2 LQKENI. This CDR3 has 14 amino acids. CDR3 sequence (DNA): TGTGCCAGCTCACCACCGGGACAGACCTACGAGCAGTTCTTC. Translating it yields CASSPPGQTYEQFF.

A few counts support this clonotype. The chain combines TRBV27 with TRBJ2-3; 9 nucleotides line up with TRBD2. V trimming: 2 bases; J trimming: 8 bases; junction bases outside the gene matches: 11. Germline V gene sequence: CDR1 MNHEY, CDR2 SMNVEV (reference sequence). The CDR3 loop spans 16 amino acids. The CDR3 DNA follows: TGTGCCAGCAGTTTAAATGCGGCGGGGGGGCTTGGTACGCAGTATTTT. It encodes CASSLNAAGGLGTQYF.

At least ten counts were recorded for this clonotype. V and J are TRBV2 and TRBJ2-5; D is perhaps TRBD2 (5 bases). Germline-derived CDR1 and CDR2 are SNHLY and FYNNEI. Between the trimmed V and J ends, which lost 0 bases and 7 bases, there was a span of 15 bases. The CDR3 is 15 residues long. CDR3: CASSEALVQAGTQYF. The CDR3 DNA sequence: TGTGCCAGCAGTGAAGCACTGGTGCAGGCGGGGACCCAGTACTTC.

A few counts support this clonotype. The chain employs TRBV4-1 and TRBJ2-2; D remains unclear. This CDR3 comprises 14 residues. Germline V gene data show CDR1 as MGHRA and CDR2 as YSYEKL. Trimming removed 3 bases from V and 6 bases from J, with 11 bases in between. The CDR3 is CASSHSGVAGELFF. The CDR3 region has the DNA TGCGCCAGCAGCCACTCTGGCGTAGCCGGGGAGCTGTTTTTT.

As regards this clonotype: This CDR3 is missing its conserved last phenylalanine or tryptophan, likely due to a read error. It is unclear where the CDR3 begins or ends on the DNA, so no DNA is shown, and the CDR3 is as TCRdb lists it. The rearrangement joins TRBV19 to TRBJ2-3; the table's D gene call, TRBD1, was not cross checked with the DNA. Inclusive of both ends, the CDR3 amounts to 17 amino acids. CDR1 is LNHDA, CDR2 SQIVND, per germline (reference sequence). The CDR3 is CASTSDGQGYYGYTFGP.

This clonotype appeared a single time. Lacking the conserved final phenylalanine or tryptophan, this CDR3 likely reflects a read error. It is unclear where the CDR3 begins or ends on the DNA, so no DNA is shown, and the CDR3 is as TCRdb lists it. The rearrangement links TRBV7-2 to TRBJ1-6. Including both end residues, the CDR3 is 17 amino acids long. Germline lookup yields CDR1 SGHTA and CDR2 FQGNSA. CDR3 amino acids: CASSAGYLRSYEQYFGP.

Turning to this clonotype: A junction boundary mismatches the germline segment, possibly from a read error. The chain carries TRBV24-1 and TRBJ2-3; D is unresolved. The CDR3 length is 15 residues. Looked up from germline, CDR1 is KGHDR and CDR2 is SFDVKD. The DNA of the CDR3 is TGTGCCACCAGTGATTTCGCCAACAACACAGATATGCAGTATTTT. Amino acids: CATSDFANNTDMQYF.

This clonotype occurred many times. This chain uses TRBV5-6 with TRBJ2-7; 10 positions match TRBD1. The CDR3 contains 14 residues. Germline-derived CDR1 and CDR2 are SGHDT and YYEEEE. V shed 0 bases, J shed 6 bases, and the junction held 3 bases outside the gene matches. CDR3 region: CASSLGQGAPEQYF. The CDR3 bases are TGTGCCAGCAGCTTGGGACAGGGGGCGCCCGAGCAGTACTTC.

The table lists this clonotype with many counts. The chain has TRBV10-3 and TRBJ2-2; the match to TRBD2 covers 9 bases. J was trimmed by 1 base and V by 7 bases; bases with no gene match: 7. The CDR3 has 16 residues. Germline V gene data show CDR1 as ENHRY and CDR2 as SYGVKD. This chain's CDR3 is CAIMRLTSGNTGELFF. CDR3 bases: TGTGCCATCATGCGCCTGACTAGCGGGAACACCGGGGAGCTGTTTTTT.

This clonotype was recorded many times. The CDR3 DNA follows: TGTGCCAGCAGTGAGCCGGGGACATCCTACGAGCAGTACTTC. Its protein product is CASSEPGTSYEQYF. This chain joins TRBV6-1 and TRBJ2-7; a weak D match, TRBD1 (6 bases). V was shortened by 3 bases and J by 1 base, with 10 bases between the two germline ends. CDR3 length: 14 residues. From germline, CDR1 is MNHNS and CDR2 SASEGT.

A single count supports this clonotype. This chain connects TRBV7-9 to TRBJ2-5, with D possibly TRBD2 on 6 matching bases. The J call may be faulty, since TRBJ2-1 better matches the DNA end. The CDR3 loop spans 14 amino acids. Germline loops: CDR1 SEHNR, CDR2 FQNEAQ (reference sequence). The DNA of the CDR3 is TGTGCCAGCACCCCGGGAGAGGGCTACAATGAGCAGTTCTTC. The encoded protein is CASTPGEGYNEQFF.

This clonotype was found many times. This rearrangement joins TRBV5-4 to TRBJ2-7, with D possibly being TRBD1 or TRBD2 (5 bases each). V gave up 0 bases and J gave up 5 bases, with 24 bases separating them. This CDR3 spans 18 amino acids. Germline CDR1 is SGHNT and CDR2 is YYREEE (reference sequence). Written as DNA, the CDR3 is TGTGCCAGCAGCTTGGCTCGGGGTGTCGCGGGCATGGGGCACGAGCAGTACTTC. Translated: CASSLARGVAGMGHEQYF.

The rearrangement uses TRBV7-2 and TRBJ2-3; the match to TRBD2 covers 10 bases. From germline, CDR1 is SGHTA and CDR2 FQGNSA. Trimming removed 1 base from V and 2 bases from J; junction bases left unmatched: 6. The CDR3 covers 17 residues. CDR3 amino acids: CASSLVGGLASTDTQYF. For the CDR3, the DNA is TGTGCCAGCAGCTTAGTAGGGGGACTAGCGTCCACAGATACGCAGTATTTT.

This clonotype has just a few counts. This chain uses TRBV2 with TRBJ1-5, with D maybe TRBD1 (6 bases). Per the germline V gene, CDR1 is SNHLY and CDR2 is FYNNEI. The V end was cut by 2 bases, the J end by 3 bases, with 11 bases between. This CDR3 has 15 amino acids. The CDR3 bases are TGTGCCAGCAGTGAAATGGGGACATTCAATCAGCCCCAGCATTTT. Encoded protein: CASSEMGTFNQPQHF.

This clonotype was observed at least ten times. The J gene is TRBJ2-2, the V gene TRBV18; the D is unclear. This CDR3 has 12 residues. Trimming removed 2 bases at V and 3 bases at J, with 1 base between. In germline, CDR1 is KGHSH, CDR2 LQKENI. CDR3 bases: TGTGCCAGCTCACCATACACCGGGGAGCTGTTTTTT. Its protein is CASSPYTGELFF.

The chain couples TRBV11-2 to TRBJ2-5; 7 bases line up with TRBD1. The J call may be wrong; the DNA end is better matched by TRBJ2-1. CDR3 length: 13 amino acids. The germline gives CDR1 SGHAT, CDR2 FQNNGV. The CDR3 spells CASSKDREETQFF. CDR3 nucleotide sequence: TGTGCCAGCAGCAAAGACAGGGAAGAGACCCAGTTCTTC.